Here is one T cell receptor beta chain with its context. The sample belongs to a study of blood T cell repertoires in COVID-19. The overall study: Sample material is recorded as cDNA or gDNA derived from T cells, B-cell-depleted T cells, or PBMCs.

The junction had 3 bases not matched to a gene; V was cut back by 0 bases and J by 6 bases. This CDR3 is built from 15 residues. Germline V lookup: CDR1 SGDLS, CDR2 YYNGEE. Sequenced by immunoSEQ multiplex PCR; TCRdb stores in-frame clones only, minus some. The data hold roughly 37,000 clones, with 85% observed a single time. Sequencing was done on a sample of peripheral blood. The receptor comes from a human donor in a cohort sampled during active COVID-19. J is TRBJ2-2 and V is TRBV9, with 9 bases matching TRBD2. In DNA, the CDR3 is TGTGCCAGCAGCGTAGGCGGGGGGGTGTCCGGGGAGCTGTTTTTT. This gives the protein CASSVGGGVSGELFF.